The 32 T cell receptor beta chains reported below all come from one sample, sequenced in a study of T-cell reconstitution after alpha-beta-depleted transplantation in children. During its preparation, the TCRbeta library received unique molecular identifiers. TCRdb reprocessed the PCR reads via MiXCR and lists one record per CDR3 protein. There are about 250,000 distinct CDR3 sequences in the sample; roughly a quarter occur only once, and under 5.5% lies in the top ten. The sequencing here drew on PBMCs, mostly from graft donor cells, taken 360 days after TCRalphabeta/CD19-depleted stem cell transplant. All receptors come from a female patient between 2 and 15 years old who had a stem cell transplant for congenital amegakaryocytic thrombocytopenia, so the T cells may come from the graft donor.

The chain links TRBV12-3 or TRBV12-4 to TRBJ1-1; no definite D call. The V and J ends lost 7 bases and 10 bases respectively, with 19 bases between them. This CDR3 is built from 13 residues. CDR3: CASKVRASLRAFF. The CDR3 region has the DNA TGTGCCAGCAAGGTCCGGGCATCTCTACGAGCTTTCTTT.

V usage is TRBV7-9 and J usage is TRBJ2-7; unclear D gene. The CDR3 has 13 residues. Trimming removed 3 bases at V and 3 bases at J, with 9 bases between. Germline CDR1 and CDR2: SEHNR and FQNEAQ (reference sequence). CDR3 DNA sequence: TGTGCCAGCAGCTTTGGTATCCTCTACGAGCAGTACTTC. Its translation: CASSFGILYEQYF. The full variable domain, with the rest looked up from reference TRBV7-9 and TRBJ2-7, is DTGVSQNPRHKITKRGQNVTFRCDPISEHNRLYWYRQTLGQGPEFLTYFQNEAQLEKSRLLSDRFSAERPKGSFSTLEIQRTEQGDSAMYLCASSFGILYEQYFGPGTRLTVT.

In DNA form, the CDR3 reads TGCAGTGCTCCCTCATTCTACGAGCAGTACTTC. Translating gives CSAPSFYEQYF. The chain recombines TRBV20-1 with TRBJ2-7; D uncertain. Germline V gene lookup returns CDR1 DFQATT and CDR2 SNEGSKA (reference sequence). The CDR3 is 11 amino acids. Trimming removed 5 bases from V and 3 bases from J, with 8 bases in between.

The gene calls are TRBV5-1 and TRBJ1-4; D unclear. The V end lost 4 bases, the J end lost 5 bases, and 9 bases lay between the germline ends. CDR1 and CDR2 (germline): SGHRS, YFSETQ. The CDR3 totals 13 residues. DNA for the CDR3: TGCGCCAGCAGCACCGGACGCAATGAAAAACTGTTTTTT. It yields the protein CASSTGRNEKLFF.

Only one count was recorded for this clonotype. The rearrangement links TRBV30 to TRBJ2-5, with D perhaps matching TRBD2 (6 bases). The CDR3 extends over 13 amino acids. Trimming removed 3 bases at V and 5 bases at J, with 13 bases between. Looked up from germline, CDR1 is GTSNPN and CDR2 is SVGIG (reference sequence). The CDR3 region has the DNA TGTGCCTGGAGGAGGTTAGCGGTTGAGACCCAGTACTTC. Its translation is CAWRRLAVETQYF.

The chain couples TRBV5-6 to TRBJ2-1; the match to TRBD2 covers 8 bases. The CDR3 length is 12 residues. Germline CDR1 reads SGHDT; CDR2 reads YYEEEE. V lost 2 bases and J lost 9; bases outside the gene matches: 1. Here the CDR3 reads CASSLAGVEQFF. CDR3 bases: TGTGCCAGCAGCTTAGCGGGGGTTGAGCAGTTCTTC. The entire variable domain, with the rest obtained from reference TRBV5-6 and TRBJ2-1, is as follows: DAGVTQSPTHLIKTRGQQVTLRCSPKSGHDTVSWYQQALGQGPQFIFQYYEEEERQRGNFPDRFSGHQFPNYSSELNVNALLLGDSALYLCASSLAGVEQFFGPGTRLTVL.

This clonotype was seen a few times. The V call is TRBV25-1, the J call TRBJ2-7, with a tentative D call TRBD1 (6 bases). Trimming shortened V by 0 bases and J by 6 bases, and 9 bases separated the two germline ends. Germline values: CDR1 MGHDK, CDR2 SYGVNS. The CDR3 runs 13 residues. The CDR3 here is CASSEYKGVEQYF. The CDR3 nucleotides are TGTGCCAGCAGTGAATATAAGGGGGTCGAGCAGTACTTC.

This clonotype showed up just a few times. The chain combines TRBV2 with TRBJ1-1; TRBD1 matches 7 bases. This CDR3 spans 15 amino acids. Germline V gives CDR1 SNHLY, CDR2 FYNNEI. The ends lost 6 bases at V and 0 bases at J; junction bases unmatched: 7. The CDR3 sequence: CASRVDRVMNTEAFF. The DNA for the CDR3 is TGTGCCAGCAGGGTAGACAGGGTAATGAACACTGAAGCTTTCTTT.

V gene TRBV29-1 combines with J gene TRBJ2-7, with a tentative D call TRBD1 (6 bases). Germline V CDR1 and CDR2: SQVTM, ANQGSEA. Trimming removed 5 bases at V and 3 bases at J, with 14 bases between. The CDR3 consists of 13 residues. The CDR3 sequence is CSVWSGEIYEQYF. The CDR3 DNA sequence: TGCAGCGTTTGGTCAGGGGAGATCTACGAGCAGTACTTC.

J is TRBJ2-1 and V is TRBV7-6; 9 bases line up with TRBD2. Looked up from germline, CDR1 is SGHVS and CDR2 is FNYEAQ. V was clipped by 1 base and J by 8 bases; unmatched bases: 12. There are 17 residues in the CDR3. The CDR3 spells CASSLGLAGLALHEQFF. Written as DNA, the CDR3 is TGTGCCAGCAGCTTAGGTCTGGCGGGACTAGCACTCCATGAGCAGTTCTTC.

The chain carries TRBV21-1 and TRBJ1-4. TRBV21-1 is flagged as a pseudogene. The CDR3 has 10 amino acids. This CDR3 reads CASRRPKLFF. DNA for the CDR3: TGTGCCAGCAGGAGGCCAAAACTGTTTTTT.

As concerns this clonotype: Sequence at one end of the junction differs from germline and may be a read error. J is TRBJ2-5 and V is TRBV7-2; D perhaps matches TRBD2 (6 bases). The CDR3 loop spans 12 amino acids. In germline, CDR1 is SGHTA, CDR2 FQGNSA. The CDR3 sequence is CASSIYAGTQYF. CDR3 in DNA: TGTGCCAGCAGTATCTATGCGGGGACCCAGTACTTT.

V gene TRBV12-3 or TRBV12-4 combines with J gene TRBJ2-2; 8 positions agree with TRBD1. V lost 8 bases, J lost 2 bases, and 4 bases stayed unmatched. This CDR3 spans 14 amino acids. The CDR3 loop reads CASRGTGNTGELFF. CDR3 bases: TGTGCCAGCCGTGGGACAGGAAACACCGGGGAGCTGTTTTTT.

CDR3 bases: TGCGCCAGCACATGGACAGGGGGAGACGAGCAGTACTTC. Translation: CASTWTGGDEQYF. The V call is TRBV5-1, the J call TRBJ2-7, with TRBD1 matching over 10 bases. V lost 6 bases to trimming and J lost 5 bases; unmatched junction nucleotides: 5. CDR1 and CDR2 (germline): SGHRS, YFSETQ. The CDR3 runs to 13 residues.

This chain uses TRBV6-1 with TRBJ2-4, with D unclear. V was shortened by 3 bases and J by 4 bases, with 10 bases between the two germline ends. CDR3 length: 14 residues. Germline CDR1 reads MNHNS; CDR2 reads SASEGT. The CDR3 reads CASSEFREKNIQYF. Here the CDR3 DNA reads TGTGCCAGCAGTGAGTTTAGGGAAAAAAACATTCAGTACTTC.

The gene calls are TRBV2 and TRBJ1-2; no reliable D call. There are 13 residues in the CDR3. V lost 6 bases and J 7 bases, leaving 15 bases between the germline ends. Germline V gene sequence: CDR1 SNHLY, CDR2 FYNNEI. CDR3 nucleotide sequence: TGTGCCAGCAGCCCCGCTCGGGCGACTGGCTACACCTTC. Protein: CASSPARATGYTF.

Ten or more counts support this clonotype. This chain uses TRBV12-3 or TRBV12-4 with TRBJ2-5, with TRBD2 matching 9 bases. Trimming cost V 3 bases and J 2 bases; bases outside gene matches: 10. This CDR3 has 17 residues. CDR3 loop: CASSFMGSGGTQETQYF. CDR3 coding DNA: TGTGCCAGCAGTTTCATGGGAAGCGGGGGGACACAAGAGACCCAGTACTTC.

The chain uses TRBV20-1 and TRBJ1-2, with a possible D match to TRBD1 (5 bases). Germline CDR1 reads DFQATT; CDR2 reads SNEGSKA (reference sequence). The V and J ends lost 3 bases and 8 bases respectively, with 22 bases between them. The CDR3 runs to 15 residues. This chain's CDR3 is CSASDLVDIPRGYTF. For the CDR3, the DNA is TGCAGTGCTAGTGATTTAGTGGACATCCCGCGAGGCTACACCTTC.

This clonotype was seen only a few times. The chain has TRBV11-2 and TRBJ1-1, with unresolved D. The CDR3 loop spans 13 amino acids. The germline V gene encodes CDR1 SGHAT and CDR2 FQNNGV. V gave up 1 base and J gave up 3 bases, with 6 bases separating them. In nucleotides, the CDR3 is TGTGCCAGCAGCTTAGCACAGTACACTGAAGCTTTCTTT. Translation gives CASSLAQYTEAFF.

The chain combines TRBV5-1 with TRBJ2-7; maybe TRBD1 (5 bases). With 1 base removed from V and 2 bases from J, the gap between germline ends came to 13 bases. CDR1 and CDR2 (germline): SGHRS, YFSETQ. The CDR3 has 15 amino acids. The CDR3 loop reads CASSLSQGLAYEQYF. The CDR3 DNA sequence: TGCGCCAGCAGCTTGTCCCAGGGATTAGCCTACGAGCAGTACTTC.

V gene TRBV11-2 combines with J gene TRBJ2-1; no reliable D call. Trimming stripped 4 bases from V and 6 bases from J, with 13 bases between. The CDR3 has 14 amino acids. Germline-derived CDR1 and CDR2 are SGHAT and FQNNGV. The CDR3 coding sequence is TGTGCCAGCAGCTCCCTTAGACGGTTCAATGAGCAGTTCTTC. It codes for CASSSLRRFNEQFF. Together with reference TRBV11-2 and TRBJ2-1, the CDR3 gives the full variable domain: EAGVAQSPRYKIIEKRQSVAFWCNPISGHATLYWYQQILGQGPKLLIQFQNNGVVDDSQLPKDRFSAERLKGVDSTLKIQPAKLEDSAVYLCASSSLRRFNEQFFGPGTRLTVL.

The CDR3 nucleotides are TGTGCCAGCAGCCAAGAAGGACAGCCATTGGACAATGAGCAGTTCTTC. It specifies CASSQEGQPLDNEQFF. The chain is built from TRBV4-2 and TRBJ2-1; a weak D match, TRBD1 (6 bases). Trimming shortened V by 0 bases and J by 5 bases, and 14 bases separated the two germline ends. Germline V gene data show CDR1 as LGHNA and CDR2 as YNFKEQ. CDR3 length equals 16 residues.

The J gene is TRBJ2-5, the V gene TRBV28; 7 positions match TRBD2. Germline V gene sequence: CDR1 MDHEN, CDR2 SYDVKM. Trimming at V came to 3 bases and at J to 5 bases, leaving 12 bases not matched to a gene. CDR3 size: 16 residues. The CDR3 loop is CASSFGGGSRLETQYF. The CDR3, as DNA: TGTGCCAGCAGTTTCGGTGGCGGGAGCAGACTGGAGACCCAGTACTTC.

This clonotype was found many times. The chain has TRBV4-2 and TRBJ2-7; D is undetermined. Germline values: CDR1 LGHNA, CDR2 YNFKEQ. The CDR3 has 11 amino acids. V was clipped by 5 bases and J by 7 bases, with 9 bases between them. The CDR3 loop reads CASSNSVEQYF. DNA for the CDR3: TGTGCCAGCAGCAATAGTGTTGAGCAGTACTTC.

DNA for the CDR3: TGTGCCAGCAGCCCCCGGGACATCGGGGCAACTAATGAAAAACTGTTTTTT. It translates to CASSPRDIGATNEKLFF. This chain joins TRBV9 and TRBJ1-4, with a weak D call TRBD1 (6 bases). Germline assignment: CDR1 SGDLS and CDR2 YYNGEE. This CDR3 is built from 17 residues. The ends were cut back, 4 bases at V and 0 bases at J, with 16 bases in the middle.

There are a few counts of this clonotype. This chain links TRBV7-8 with TRBJ1-1; the D gene is possibly TRBD1 (5 bases). The CDR3 totals 16 residues. CDR1 is SGHVS, CDR2 FQNEAQ, per germline. V was shortened by 1 base and J by 0 bases, with 12 bases between the two germline ends. In DNA, the CDR3 is TGTGCCAGCAGCTTAGTCGGGGGGTCCCTGAACACTGAAGCTTTCTTT. Translated, it gives CASSLVGGSLNTEAFF.

V and J are TRBV6-5 and TRBJ1-4; TRBD1 might be the D (5 bases). Per the germline V gene, CDR1 is MNHEY and CDR2 is SVGAGI. V lost 2 bases and J 5 bases, leaving 9 bases between the germline ends. The CDR3 totals 14 residues. CDR3 residues: CASSYRGRNEKLFF. The CDR3 DNA follows: TGTGCCAGCAGTTACAGGGGACGGAATGAAAAACTGTTTTTT.

The chain employs TRBV5-1 and TRBJ2-2; 7 nucleotides align to TRBD1. The CDR3 spans 14 residues. After removal of 3 bases from V and 5 bases from J, the junction contained 4 bases not matched to a gene. CDR1 is SGHRS, CDR2 YFSETQ, per germline. The CDR3 nucleotides read TGCGCCAGCAGCTCGACAGGGATGACCGGGGAGCTGTTTTTT. Its protein is CASSSTGMTGELFF.

The genes are TRBV5-8 and TRBJ2-1, with a weak D call TRBD1 (6 bases). This CDR3 has 14 residues. Deletions cut 2 bases from V and 6 bases from J, with 12 bases between. From germline, CDR1 is SGHTS and CDR2 YDEGEE. This chain's CDR3 is CASSFIGGSNEQFF. Written as DNA, the CDR3 is TGTGCCAGCAGCTTCATAGGGGGAAGCAATGAGCAGTTCTTC.

The rearrangement uses TRBV20-1 and TRBJ1-4; no firm D call. CDR3 length: 15 amino acids. Germline values: CDR1 DFQATT, CDR2 SNEGSKA (reference sequence). Between the trimmed V and J ends, which lost 3 bases and 6 bases, there was a span of 17 bases. CDR3 nucleotides: TGCAGTGCTAGTGACCAAGGGAGGAAGGATGAAAAACTGTTTTTT. Protein sequence: CSASDQGRKDEKLFF.

CDR3 coding DNA: TGTGCCAGCAGCGTAACTAGCGGGGTAGAGACCCAGTACTTC. Translated, it gives CASSVTSGVETQYF. The chain has TRBV9 and TRBJ2-5, with TRBD2 matching over 10 bases. The CDR3 totals 14 residues. V shed 1 base and J 4 bases; nucleotides not matched to a gene: 1. In germline, CDR1 is SGDLS, CDR2 YYNGEE.

The chain joins TRBV7-2 to TRBJ2-7; TRBD1 or TRBD2 may be the D gene (6 bases each). The CDR3 is 15 residues long. Per germline, CDR1 SGHTA and CDR2 FQGNSA. V was trimmed by 3 bases and J by 1 base, leaving 13 bases between them. For the CDR3, the DNA is TGTGCCAGCAGCTTCGGGGGAGGACAGTCCTACGAGCAGTACTTC. Amino acid sequence: CASSFGGGQSYEQYF.